This entry describes one T cell receptor beta chain. Antigen: not known. The data derive from a study of a mutant IDH1 vaccine in newly diagnosed glioma. Study details: Standard pretreatment was either radiotherapy, temozolomide, or, for most, radiochemotherapy with temozolomide.

Using immunoSEQ multiplex PCR, the repertoire was profiled, and TCRdb retains in-frame clones only, with some absent. The table lists roughly 51,000 clones, approximately 79% of them singletons. Time point described: week 5, during vaccination. In the vaccine, a single dose held 300 ug of the mutant IDH1 20-mer peptide, along with topical imiquimod. The astrocytomas were IDH1-mutant, ATRX-negative, and WHO grade 3 or 4. This specimen consisted of PBMCs, obtained from a glioma patient whose treatment included an IDH1 peptide vaccine. This TCR came from a woman between 18 and 29 years old with glioma. Some clones in this sample may be carry-over from other donors' samples.

The CDR3 loop is CASSPGGPPHEQYF. The DNA of the CDR3 is TGTGCCAGCAGCCCGGGGGGCCCACCCCACGAGCAGTACTTC. The V gene is TRBV11-3, the J gene TRBJ2-7, with D perhaps matching TRBD2 (7 bases). The CDR3 extends over 14 amino acids. V was cut by 5 bases and J by 5 bases, with 16 bases left in between. Germline CDR1 and CDR2: SGHNT and YENEEA.